This T cell receptor beta chain was obtained from a study of identifying expanded T cells in peripheral blood. Of note for this clone: Its antigen is currently unknown.

The study, taken as a whole, reports: Over about two and four weeks, about 15 and 19 clones changed, versus approximately 1.2 between replicates. Clone count variance between roughly 2-week samples rose with total template count.

Germline V gene sequence: CDR1 ENHRY, CDR2 SYGVKD. V gave up 6 bases and J gave up 5 bases, with 16 bases separating them. There are 14 residues in the CDR3. Collection occurred without any documented infections or immune events in donors. TCRdb's table, derived via immunoSEQ multiplex PCR, lists solely in-frame clones and lacks some. Of roughly 100,000 clones listed, around 88% are singletons. Sample: blood. The receptor comes from a person aged 18-70 years in good health. The chain carries TRBV10-3 and TRBJ1-2; D possibly corresponds to TRBD1 (5 bases). CDR3 region: CAIRPGRQEYGYTF. The CDR3 region has the DNA TGTGCCATCAGGCCGGGACGCCAGGAGTATGGCTACACCTTC.